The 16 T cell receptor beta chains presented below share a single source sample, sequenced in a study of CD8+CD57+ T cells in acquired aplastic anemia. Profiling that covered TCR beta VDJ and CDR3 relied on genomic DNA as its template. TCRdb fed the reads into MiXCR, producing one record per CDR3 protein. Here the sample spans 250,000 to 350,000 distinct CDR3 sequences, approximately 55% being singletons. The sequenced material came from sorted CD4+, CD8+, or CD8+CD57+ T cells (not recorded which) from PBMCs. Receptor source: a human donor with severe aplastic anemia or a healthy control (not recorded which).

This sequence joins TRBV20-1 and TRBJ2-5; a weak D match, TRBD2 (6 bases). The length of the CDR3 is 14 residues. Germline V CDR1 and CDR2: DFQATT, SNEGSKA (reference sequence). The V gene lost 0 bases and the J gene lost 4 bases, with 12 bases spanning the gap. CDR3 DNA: TGCAGTGCTAGAGATCCGGGAGCGGGAGAGACCCAGTACTTC. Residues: CSARDPGAGETQYF.

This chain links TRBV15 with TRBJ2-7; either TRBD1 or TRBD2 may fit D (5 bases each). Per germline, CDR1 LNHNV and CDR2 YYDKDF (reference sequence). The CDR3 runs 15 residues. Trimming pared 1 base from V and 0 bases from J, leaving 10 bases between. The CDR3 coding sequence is TGTGCCACCAGCAGAGCTGGGGGATACTCCTACGAGCAGTACTTC. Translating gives CATSRAGGYSYEQYF.

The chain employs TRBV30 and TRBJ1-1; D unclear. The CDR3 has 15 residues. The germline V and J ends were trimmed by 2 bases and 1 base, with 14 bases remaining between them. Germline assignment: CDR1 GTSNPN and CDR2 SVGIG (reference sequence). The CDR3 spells CAWSRRRVANTEAFF. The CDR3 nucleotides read TGTGCCTGGAGTCGTCGGAGGGTTGCGAACACTGAAGCTTTCTTT.

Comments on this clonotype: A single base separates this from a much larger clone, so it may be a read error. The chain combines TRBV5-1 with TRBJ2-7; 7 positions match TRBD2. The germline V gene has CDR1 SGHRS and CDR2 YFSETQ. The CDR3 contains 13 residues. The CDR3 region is CASRLQGGYEQHF. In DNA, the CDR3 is TGCGCCAGCCGCTTGCAGGGAGGGTACGAGCAGCACTTC.

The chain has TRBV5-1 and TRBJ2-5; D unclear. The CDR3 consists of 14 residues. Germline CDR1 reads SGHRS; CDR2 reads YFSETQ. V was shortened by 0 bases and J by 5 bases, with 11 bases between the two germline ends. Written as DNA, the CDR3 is TGCGCCAGCAGCTTGGGTAACGGTTGGGAGACCCAGTACTTC. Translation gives CASSLGNGWETQYF.

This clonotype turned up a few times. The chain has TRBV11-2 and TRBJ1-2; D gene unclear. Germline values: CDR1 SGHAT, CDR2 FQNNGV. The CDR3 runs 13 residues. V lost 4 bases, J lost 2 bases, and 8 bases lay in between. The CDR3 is CASSSEGNYGYTF. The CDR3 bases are TGTGCCAGCAGCTCGGAAGGGAACTATGGCTACACCTTC.

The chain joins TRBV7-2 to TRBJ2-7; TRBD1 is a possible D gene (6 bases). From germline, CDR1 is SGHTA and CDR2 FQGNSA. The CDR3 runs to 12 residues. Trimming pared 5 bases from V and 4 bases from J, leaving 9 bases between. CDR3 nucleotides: TGTGCCAGCAGCACGACAGGTTACGAGCAGTACTTC. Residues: CASSTTGYEQYF.

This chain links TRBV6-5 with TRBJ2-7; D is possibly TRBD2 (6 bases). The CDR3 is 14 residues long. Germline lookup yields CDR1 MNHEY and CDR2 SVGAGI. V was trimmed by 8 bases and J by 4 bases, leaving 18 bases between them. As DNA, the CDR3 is TGTGCCAGCTCCTCGGGGGACTGGCGGTACGAGCAGTACTTC. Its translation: CASSSGDWRYEQYF.

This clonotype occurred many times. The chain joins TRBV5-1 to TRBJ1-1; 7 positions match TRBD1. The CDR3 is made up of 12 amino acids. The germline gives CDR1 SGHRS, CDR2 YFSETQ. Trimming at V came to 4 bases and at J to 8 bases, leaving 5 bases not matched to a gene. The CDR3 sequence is CASSPTGWEAFF. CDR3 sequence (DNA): TGCGCCAGCAGCCCGACAGGGTGGGAAGCTTTCTTT.

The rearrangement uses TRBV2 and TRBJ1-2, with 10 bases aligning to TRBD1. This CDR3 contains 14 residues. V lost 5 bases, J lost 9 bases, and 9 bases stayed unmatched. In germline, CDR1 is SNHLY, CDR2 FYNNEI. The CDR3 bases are TGTGCCAGCAGTCAACGACAGGGGGCGTATCGCTACACCTTC. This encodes CASSQRQGAYRYTF.

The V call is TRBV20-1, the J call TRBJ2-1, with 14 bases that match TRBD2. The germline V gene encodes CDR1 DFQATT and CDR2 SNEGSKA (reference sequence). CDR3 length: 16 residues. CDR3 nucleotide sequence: TGCAGCGGACTAGCGGGAGGCCAACCTAAGTACAATGAGCAGTTCTTC. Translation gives CSGLAGGQPKYNEQFF.

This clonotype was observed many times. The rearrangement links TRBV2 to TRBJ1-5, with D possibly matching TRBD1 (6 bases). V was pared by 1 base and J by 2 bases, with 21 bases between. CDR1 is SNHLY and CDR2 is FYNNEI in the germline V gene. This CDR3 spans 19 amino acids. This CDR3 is CASSEVRSGGASGNQPQHF. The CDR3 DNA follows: TGTGCCAGCAGTGAAGTCAGGAGCGGGGGCGCATCGGGCAATCAGCCCCAGCATTTT. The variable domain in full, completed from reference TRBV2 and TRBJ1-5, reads EPEVTQTPSHQVTQMGQEVILRCVPISNHLYFYWYRQILGQKVEFLVSFYNNEISEKSEIFDDQFSVERPDGSNFTLKIRSTKLEDSAMYFCASSEVRSGGASGNQPQHFGDGTRLSIL.

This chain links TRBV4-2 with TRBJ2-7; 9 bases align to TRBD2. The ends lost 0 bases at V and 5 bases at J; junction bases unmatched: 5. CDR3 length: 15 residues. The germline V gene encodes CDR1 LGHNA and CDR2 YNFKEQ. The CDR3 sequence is CASSQDETSGNEQYF. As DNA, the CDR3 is TGTGCCAGCAGCCAAGATGAGACTAGCGGAAACGAGCAGTACTTC.

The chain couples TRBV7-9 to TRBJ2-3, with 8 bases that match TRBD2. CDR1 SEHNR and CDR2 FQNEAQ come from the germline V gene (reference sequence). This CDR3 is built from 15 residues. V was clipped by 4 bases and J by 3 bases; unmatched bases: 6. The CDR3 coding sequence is TGTGCCAGCAGCTCTACTAGCGGCCGAACAGATACGCAGTATTTT. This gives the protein CASSSTSGRTDTQYF.

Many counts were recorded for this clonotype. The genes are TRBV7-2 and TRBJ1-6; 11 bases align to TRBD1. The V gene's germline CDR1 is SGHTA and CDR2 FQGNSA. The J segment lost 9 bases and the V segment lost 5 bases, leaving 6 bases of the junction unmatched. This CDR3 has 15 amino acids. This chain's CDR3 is CASSPWTGGGSPLHF. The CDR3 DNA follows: TGTGCCAGCAGCCCCTGGACAGGGGGCGGTTCACCCCTCCACTTT.

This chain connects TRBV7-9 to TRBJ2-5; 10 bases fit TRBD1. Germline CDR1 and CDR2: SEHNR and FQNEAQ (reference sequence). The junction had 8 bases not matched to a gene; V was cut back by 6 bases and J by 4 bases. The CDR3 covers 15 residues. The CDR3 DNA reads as TGTGCCAGCAGGTCCGGGACAGGGGTTGGAGAGACCCAGTACTTC. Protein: CASRSGTGVGETQYF.